The rows below give T cell receptor beta chains drawn from one sample of a study of cytomegalovirus exposure and HLA in healthy donors. Sequencing was performed with immunoSEQ multiplex PCR; in TCRdb, only in-frame clones are kept and a portion is missing. The sample lists 150,000 to 200,000 clones, over 70% occurring once. Sequencing input: PBMCs. The receptors were gathered from a woman aged 45-59 years in good health and CMV-seropositive. Both conserved end residues are part of each CDR3. Part of the rows lack a size; the others show once, few, many or a class for expanded clones.

clone_size j_call v_call cdr3_aa
- TRBJ1-5 TRBV27 CASSLLASNQPQHF
- TRBJ1-2 TRBV11-1 CASSTREQPALSF
- TRBJ2-7 TRBV2 CASSDPTSGTYEQYF
- TRBJ2-5 TRBV7-7 CASSLGDSTFQETQYF
- TRBJ1-4 TRBV6-6 CASREQGLDEKLFF
- TRBJ2-2 TRBV10-3 CAISERQGANTGELFF
- TRBJ1-4 TRBV5-8 CASSLGQGVATNEKLFF
- TRBJ1-2 TRBV5-1 CASSSTFSSYGYTF
few TRBJ2-7 TRBV5-1 CASSLRDRGREQYF
- TRBJ2-7 TRBV30 CAWTPGEPYEQYF
few TRBJ1-5 TRBV28 CASATGNQPQHF
- TRBJ2-7 TRBV18 CASSRDRGVTGVEQYF
- TRBJ2-4 TRBV5-6 CASSRSRDNKNSQYF
- TRBJ1-5 TRBV6-6 CASSYRGPNQPQHF
- TRBJ1-1 TRBV6-6 CASSYETPYTEAFF
- TRBJ1-2 TRBV27 CASSSTTGIGIYGYTF
- TRBJ2-4 TRBV2 CASTGSTGKNIQYF
- TRBJ2-7 TRBV5-4 CASSLGGNSGAYEQYF